This TCR beta chain was retrieved from a study of CD8+ T cells in alopecia areata (dated by TCRdb to the late 2010s). Regarding the complete study: The treated patients took part in an open-label pilot trial in which moderate-to-severe alopecia areata was treated with oral tofacitinib at 5 to 10 mg twice daily. Patients stayed on tofacitinib for 6 to 18 months and then had 6 months of follow-up off drug so that delayed response and recurrence could be assessed. High-throughput TCRbeta sequencing was used to examine T cell clonal expansion in alopecia areata in both the C3H/HeJ mouse model and human patients. In humans, TCRbeta sequencing was performed on scalp tissue and on sorted CD4+ and CD8+ peripheral blood T cells from healthy controls and from patients with patchy or totalis/universalis alopecia areata. Biopsies were taken from tofacitinib-treated patients at baseline and again at 4 and 24 weeks into treatment, and several of those patients also had a later scalp biopsy. Scalp clonality was compared across normal scalp (n=4), patchy alopecia areata scalp (n=8), and alopecia totalis/universalis scalp (n=8). RNA was extracted with the PAXgene miRNA kit for fixed scalp, the miRNeasy kit for PBMCs, and the RNeasy kit for mouse skin. TCRbeta CDR3 regions were amplified by immunoSEQ multiplex PCR using 35 Vbeta forward and 13 Jbeta reverse primers. Here is what the overall study found, with its caveats: Unlike mouse skin, which is dominated by gammadelta T cells, normal human skin has resident alphabeta T cells that are also sequenced, and this complicates analysis of the scalp TCR repertoire. Compared with normal scalp, lesional scalp had higher clonality and more expanded CD8+ clones, particularly in alopecia totalis/universalis, a pattern that suggests antigenic drive. TCR sequences shared between patients were less clear than in mice, possibly partly because of HLA diversity in the patient population.

As for this clone: Its binding antigen is unknown. Base-call qualities are not available, and no considerably larger clone is one nucleotide away.

Library preparation employed the immunoSEQ multiplex PCR assay. RNA was extracted from all samples and reverse transcribed into cDNA, which served as template for TCR sequencing. SuperScript III was used for first-strand cDNA synthesis, primed with a 2:1 mix of oligo-dT and random hexamers. Amplification bias was assessed with a synthetic immune receptor repertoire, and residual bias was removed computationally. The published analysis was carried out like this. Raw reads were preprocessed to remove errors, and CDR3 was defined according to IMGT conventions as the region from the conserved cysteine to phenylalanine. Clonality was calculated as 1 minus Shannon entropy normalized by log2 of the number of productive unique TCRs. CD4 or CD8 identity of scalp clones was inferred by cross-referencing scalp TCRbeta sequences with sorted blood CD4 and CD8 repertoires. This immuneACCESS table, as held by TCRdb, lists in-frame sequences with V and J called but not all clones. Of the missing ones, under half trace to an unresolved V gene in checked studies; the others have no known cause. That table is the source of V, J and clone size, and D and trimming were worked out from the DNA. The table for this sample lists 69,000 or so clones; roughly 57% of them were counted only once. The ten largest account for about 15% of the sample.

Per the publication, the time point label means: baseline before oral tofacitinib. Lesional scalp punch biopsies and peripheral blood were obtained from alopecia areata patients. PBMCs were isolated by density centrifugation and stained for CD3, CD4 and CD8, and CD4+ and CD8+ T cells were sorted on a FACSAria. V loses 4 bases, J loses 1 base, and the germline ends lie 10 bases apart. The CDR3 goes from the cysteine to the phenylalanine over 14 residues. The entry retains the CDR3 DNA only, 42 bases that are in frame from base 1. CDR1 and CDR2 are drawn from the germline V gene (reference sequence): PRHDT, FYEKMQ.

The chain employs TRBV13 and TRBJ2-5; no confident D gene assignment can be made. The sequenced sample was CD8+ T cells sorted from blood, obtained at week 0. The clonotype was recovered from a human donor with alopecia areata. The DNA sequence is given as TGTGCCAGCAGCTGGGGATTCGGCCAAGAGACCCAGTACTTC. Its amino acids are CASSWGFGQETQYF.